Given below is one TCR beta chain in context. The entry originates in a study of T cell responses to AZD1222 COVID-19 vaccine. The protocol was immunoSEQ multiplex PCR, while the TCRdb copy is restricted to in-frame clones and leaves out a portion. The data hold around 29,000 clones, with more than 85% observed a single time. Unmatched junction bases numbered 6, after V lost 5 bases and J lost 4 bases. Germline V lookup: CDR1 LNHDA, CDR2 SQIVND (reference sequence). This CDR3 is built from 15 residues. V usage is TRBV19 and J usage is TRBJ1-5; 9 positions agree with TRBD1. Sample: peripheral blood, taken on day 0 of AZD1222 vaccination. The source of this sequence is an adult in good health. The CDR3 sequence: CASSSMTGGNQPQHF. In DNA form, the CDR3 reads TGTGCCAGTAGTTCTATGACAGGGGGGAATCAGCCCCAGCATTTT.